The TCR beta chain under discussion was sequenced for a study of blood T cell repertoires in COVID-19. Study-level background: Whether acute or convalescent, the COVID-19 samples came from the United States, Italy and Spain.

V was pared by 7 bases and J by 4 bases, with 4 bases of the junction left unmatched. In germline, CDR1 is SNHLY, CDR2 FYNNEI. The CDR3 length is 13 residues. The table came from immunoSEQ multiplex PCR; TCRdb's copy has only in-frame clones and leaves some out. The top ten clones hold 7% to 9% of a sample with fewer than 25,000 clones, approximately 92% of them seen once. This receptor was taken from a human donor in a cohort sampled during active COVID-19. Sequenced: peripheral blood. This chain uses TRBV2 with TRBJ1-2, with TRBD1 matching 9 bases. CDR3 sequence reads: CASIEGQGYGYTF. The CDR3 DNA is TGTGCCAGCATTGAGGGACAGGGCTATGGCTACACCTTC.